A selection of T cell receptor beta chains follows, all from one sample in a study of control samples from healthy donors and cancer patients. The protocol was immunoSEQ multiplex PCR, while the TCRdb copy is restricted to in-frame clones and leaves out a portion. Of under 95,000 clones in the sample, about 80% are singletons; the top ten hold roughly 16%. Specimen: blood. The source of these receptors is a man aged 45 to 65 in good health. CDR3s include the opening cysteine and the closing phenylalanine or tryptophan. A D gene is named only where the DNA matches it firmly. Size values are once, few and many counts, or a class for expanded clones, and some rows have none.

CDR3: CASSPGTGQGTYTEAFF
DNA: TGTGCCAGCTCACCAGGTACGGGACAGGGGACGTACACTGAAGCTTTCTTT
D: TRBD1
size: -
J: TRBJ1-1
V: TRBV18

CDR3: CASSLNDGNTEAFF
DNA: TGTGCCAGCTCACTTAACGACGGCAACACTGAAGCTTTCTTT
D: -
size: -
J: TRBJ1-1
V: TRBV18

CDR3: CASTEGGQGYQETQYF
DNA: TGTGCCAGTACCGAGGGGGGACAGGGCTACCAAGAGACCCAGTACTTC
D: TRBD1
size: -
J: TRBJ2-5
V: TRBV19

CDR3: CASDEWGGTLSTDTQYF
DNA: TGTGCCAGCGACGAATGGGGAGGGACTCTAAGCACAGATACGCAGTATTTT
D: TRBD2
size: few
J: TRBJ2-3
V: TRBV7-2

CDR3: CATSRGTPGGGQPQHF
DNA: TGTGCCACCAGCAGGGGGACCCCCGGTGGCGGTCAGCCCCAGCATTTT
D: -
size: -
J: TRBJ1-5
V: TRBV15

CDR3: CASSHVENSGRSGDTQYF
DNA: TGCGCCAGCAGCCACGTTGAGAATAGCGGAAGGAGTGGAGATACGCAGTATTTT
D: -
size: -
J: TRBJ2-3
V: TRBV5-1

CDR3: CASSDSAENFYEQYF
DNA: TGTGCCAGCAGTGATTCGGCGGAGAATTTTTACGAGCAGTACTTC
D: -
size: -
J: TRBJ2-7
V: TRBV6-1

CDR3: CASSLPHDSTAYYTIYF
DNA: TGTGCCAGCAGCTTGCCCCACGACAGCACAGCGTATTACACCATATATTTT
D: -
size: -
J: TRBJ1-3
V: TRBV5-6

CDR3: CASSLDPAGRGSNEQFF
DNA: TGTGCCAGCAGCTTAGATCCAGCGGGACGGGGGTCCAATGAGCAGTTCTTC
D: TRBD2
size: -
J: TRBJ2-1
V: TRBV11-3

CDR3: CASSRDRYNEQFF
DNA: TGTGCCAGCAGTAGGGACAGATACAATGAGCAGTTCTTC
D: TRBD1
size: -
J: TRBJ2-1
V: TRBV9

CDR3: CASSLEGLTYEQYF
DNA: TGTGCCAGCAGCTTGGAAGGACTCACCTACGAGCAGTACTTC
D: -
size: -
J: TRBJ2-7
V: TRBV5-5

CDR3: CASSSSRDRGLGNTGELFF
DNA: TGTGCCAGTAGTAGCAGCCGGGACAGGGGGCTTGGTAACACCGGGGAGCTGTTTTTT
D: TRBD1
size: many
J: TRBJ2-2
V: TRBV19

CDR3: CAWSTQEHTEAFF
DNA: TGTGCCTGGAGTACCCAGGAGCACACTGAAGCTTTCTTT
D: -
size: few
J: TRBJ1-1
V: TRBV30

CDR3: CSASLAGLTQYF
DNA: TGCAGTGCTAGTCTAGCGGGTTTGACCCAGTACTTC
D: TRBD2
size: -
J: TRBJ2-5
V: TRBV20-1

CDR3: CAWERSGGPGEQYF
DNA: TGTGCCTGGGAGCGTTCGGGAGGGCCAGGGGAGCAGTACTTC
D: TRBD2
size: -
J: TRBJ2-7
V: TRBV30

CDR3: CASRQGSVDTQYF
DNA: TGTGCCAGCAGACAGGGCAGTGTCGATACGCAGTATTTT
D: TRBD1
size: -
J: TRBJ2-3
V: TRBV18

CDR3: CASSEEGSGYSNQPQHF
DNA: TGTGCCAGCAGTGAAGAAGGCAGCGGATATAGCAATCAGCCCCAGCATTTT
D: -
size: -
J: TRBJ1-5
V: TRBV6-1

CDR3: CASSRRTTSDFTKKRGDIYEQYF
DNA: TGTGCCAGCAGCCGACGAACCACAAGCGACTTTACAAAGAAACGGGGAGATATTTACGAGCAGTACTTC
D: -
size: -
J: TRBJ2-7
V: TRBV13

CDR3: CASSLGPYGSYEQFF
DNA: TGTGCCAGCAGCTTAGGTCCTTACGGCTCCTACGAGCAGTTCTTC
D: -
size: -
J: TRBJ2-1
V: TRBV11-3

CDR3: CASSLRSSDTQYF
DNA: TGTGCCAGCAGCTTAAGGTCCAGCGATACGCAGTATTTT
D: -
size: -
J: TRBJ2-3
V: TRBV7-3

CDR3: CASSPLAGLQETQYF
DNA: TGTGCCAGCAGCCCCCTAGCGGGTCTCCAAGAGACCCAGTACTTC
D: TRBD2
size: few
J: TRBJ2-5
V: TRBV7-6

CDR3: CASSLSLYNEQFF
DNA: TGCGCCAGCAGCTTGAGCCTGTACAATGAGCAGTTCTTC
D: -
size: once
J: TRBJ2-1
V: TRBV5-1

CDR3: CASSQTGSNGPQHF
DNA: TGTGCCAGCAGCCAAACAGGGTCCAATGGGCCCCAGCATTTT
D: -
size: -
J: TRBJ1-5
V: TRBV6-5

CDR3: CASSLSRPQGTQYF
DNA: TGTGCCAGCAGCCTCTCCCGGCCCCAGGGGACCCAGTACTTC
D: -
size: -
J: TRBJ2-5
V: TRBV7-2

CDR3: CASSWGQGANTGELFF
DNA: TGCGCCAGCAGCTGGGGACAGGGGGCGAACACCGGGGAGCTGTTTTTT
D: TRBD1
size: -
J: TRBJ2-2
V: TRBV5-1

CDR3: CASSRVGGSTDTQYF
DNA: TGTGCCAGCAGTCGAGTAGGGGGCAGCACAGATACGCAGTATTTT
D: TRBD1
size: -
J: TRBJ2-3
V: TRBV28

CDR3: CASSRVDPRQKLFF
DNA: TGTGCCAGCTCAAGGGTCGATCCGCGGCAAAAACTGTTTTTT
D: -
size: once
J: TRBJ1-4
V: TRBV18

CDR3: CASNGQRNTEAFF
DNA: TGTGCCAGCAATGGACAGAGGAACACTGAAGCTTTCTTT
D: -
size: once
J: TRBJ1-1
V: TRBV6-5

CDR3: CASSSLQGNYGYTF
DNA: TGTGCCAGCAGCTCTCTCCAGGGGAACTATGGCTACACCTTC
D: -
size: -
J: TRBJ1-2
V: TRBV7-2

CDR3: CASSIPAKLAGGEQFF
DNA: TGTGCCAGCAGTATACCTGCAAAACTAGCGGGCGGTGAGCAGTTCTTC
D: TRBD2
size: -
J: TRBJ2-1
V: TRBV7-2

CDR3: CAWRGLAGETQYF
DNA: TGTGCCTGGAGGGGACTCGCGGGAGAGACCCAGTACTTC
D: -
size: -
J: TRBJ2-5
V: TRBV30

CDR3: CASSQGDGENTIYF
DNA: TGTGCCAGCAGCCAAGGGGACGGCGAAAACACCATATATTTT
D: -
size: -
J: TRBJ1-3
V: TRBV4-2

CDR3: CASRRNTEAFF
DNA: TGCGCCAGCAGGCGGAACACTGAAGCTTTCTTT
D: -
size: -
J: TRBJ1-1
V: TRBV5-1

CDR3: CASSLAYRGSEQYF
DNA: TGTGCCAGCAGCTTGGCTTATCGGGGAAGCGAGCAGTACTTC
D: -
size: -
J: TRBJ2-7
V: TRBV5-6

CDR3: CASNFRNTGQPQHF
DNA: TGTGCCAGCAATTTCCGAAACACGGGTCAGCCCCAGCATTTT
D: -
size: -
J: TRBJ1-5
V: TRBV6-5

CDR3: CASSPQGQVSGTDTQYF
DNA: TGTGCCAGCAGCCCCCAAGGACAGGTTTCAGGCACAGATACGCAGTATTTT
D: TRBD1
size: -
J: TRBJ2-3
V: TRBV28

CDR3: CASSLAENTGELFF
DNA: TGTGCCAGCAGTTTGGCGGAGAACACCGGGGAGCTGTTTTTT
D: -
size: -
J: TRBJ2-2
V: TRBV28

CDR3: CASSPLDRPYYNEQFF
DNA: TGTGCCAGCAGTCCCCTGGACAGACCATACTACAATGAGCAGTTCTTC
D: -
size: -
J: TRBJ2-1
V: TRBV27

CDR3: CASSIKFF
DNA: TGTGCCAGCAGCATCAAGTTCTTT
D: -
size: -
J: TRBJ1-1
V: TRBV21-1

CDR3: CSVLSSYNSPLHF
DNA: TGCAGCGTCCTCAGCTCCTATAATTCACCCCTCCACTTT
D: -
size: -
J: TRBJ1-6
V: TRBV29-1

CDR3: CASNHAPGLLIF
DNA: TGTGCCAGCAATCATGCGCCGGGACTCCTGATCTTC
D: -
size: few
J: TRBJ2-1
V: TRBV11-2

CDR3: CASSLERGRPQHF
DNA: TGTGCCAGCAGCCTCGAGCGTGGGCGACCCCAGCATTTT
D: -
size: few
J: TRBJ1-5
V: TRBV6-6

CDR3: CSASGRTGYSSYNSPLHF
DNA: TGCAGTGCTAGTGGTCGGACAGGATATAGCTCCTATAATTCACCCCTCCACTTT
D: TRBD1
size: -
J: TRBJ1-6
V: TRBV20-1

CDR3: CASSQSGQEFF
DNA: TGTGCCAGCAGCCAGTCCGGACAGGAGTTCTTC
D: TRBD1
size: -
J: TRBJ2-1
V: TRBV7-8

CDR3: CASSQDWTKYNEQFF
DNA: TGTGCCAGCAGCCAAGACTGGACAAAATACAATGAGCAGTTCTTC
D: -
size: -
J: TRBJ2-1
V: TRBV4-2

CDR3: CASSRQGNRLHF
DNA: TGTGCCAGCAGCCGTCAGGGCAATCGCCTCCACTTT
D: -
size: -
J: TRBJ1-6
V: TRBV3-1/TRBV3-2

CDR3: CAWSGGQDNSPLHF
DNA: TGTGCCTGGAGTGGGGGACAGGATAATTCACCCCTCCACTTT
D: TRBD1
size: few
J: TRBJ1-6
V: TRBV30

CDR3: CASSFWRTELTEAFF
DNA: TGTGCCAGCAGTTTTTGGAGGACAGAACTCACTGAAGCTTTCTTT
D: -
size: -
J: TRBJ1-1
V: TRBV28

CDR3: CASSQGGETGELFF
DNA: TGCGCCAGCAGCCAGGGCGGGGAGACCGGGGAGCTGTTTTTT
D: -
size: -
J: TRBJ2-2
V: TRBV5-1

CDR3: CASSLRTGELNIQYF
DNA: TGTGCCAGCTCACTTCGGACAGGGGAATTGAACATTCAGTACTTC
D: TRBD1
size: few
J: TRBJ2-4
V: TRBV18

CDR3: CASSQVSGAGETQYF
DNA: TGCGCCAGCAGCCAAGTTTCGGGGGCGGGAGAGACCCAGTACTTC
D: -
size: -
J: TRBJ2-5
V: TRBV4-3

CDR3: CASSQDQWTSSYEQYF
DNA: TGCGCCAGCAGCCAAGATCAATGGACTAGCAGCTACGAGCAGTACTTC
D: TRBD2
size: once
J: TRBJ2-7
V: TRBV4-1

CDR3: CASSPGLGANVLTF
DNA: TGCGCCAGCAGCCCGGGCTTGGGAGCCAACGTCCTGACTTTC
D: -
size: medium-sized
J: TRBJ2-6
V: TRBV5-1